Presented here are 3 T cell receptor beta chains from one specimen sequenced in a study of blood T cell repertoires in COVID-19. Sequencing was performed with immunoSEQ multiplex PCR; in TCRdb, only in-frame clones are kept and a portion is missing. The sample includes under 85,000 clones, around four fifths of them seen just once. The sequenced sample consisted of peripheral blood. These receptors were taken from a human donor in a cohort sampled during active COVID-19.

The V call is TRBV7-3, the J call TRBJ2-3, with TRBD2 identical over 10 bases. CDR3 length: 15 residues. V shed 1 base and J 6 bases; nucleotides not matched to a gene: 4. The germline V gene has CDR1 SGHTA and CDR2 FQGTGA. In DNA, the CDR3 is TGTGCCAGCAGCTTAAAGCGGGGGGGCGAGGATACGCAGTATTTT. Its protein is CASSLKRGGEDTQYF.

The rearrangement joins TRBV7-2 to TRBJ1-2; TRBD1 matches at 9 bases. Germline trimming cut 5 bases from V and 6 bases from J; bases unmatched to any gene: 10. CDR3 length: 15 amino acids. Germline V gives CDR1 SGHTA, CDR2 FQGNSA. The CDR3 DNA sequence: TGTGCCAGCAGCCACTGGACAGGGGCAGTTAATGGCTACACCTTC. This gives the protein CASSHWTGAVNGYTF. Variable domain in full (rest from reference TRBV7-2 and TRBJ1-2): GAGVSQSPSNKVTEKGKDVELRCDPISGHTALYWYRQSLGQGLEFLIYFQGNSAPDKSGLPSDRFSAERTGGSVSTLTIQRTQQEDSAVYLCASSHWTGAVNGYTFGSGTRLTVV.

This chain connects TRBV25-1 to TRBJ2-7; the D is unclear. Between the trimmed V and J ends, which lost 1 base and 5 bases, there was a span of 3 bases. CDR1 and CDR2 from the germline V gene are MGHDK and SYGVNS. This CDR3 spans 11 amino acids. Here the CDR3 reads CASSEFNEQYF. CDR3 coding DNA: TGTGCCAGCAGTGAATTTAACGAGCAGTACTTC.